The rows below give T cell receptor beta chains drawn from one sample of a study of T cell responses to AZD1222 COVID-19 vaccine. Some clones are missing from TCRdb's copy, which holds only in-frame ones; the method was immunoSEQ multiplex PCR. The data contain under 150,000 clones, more than 85% of them seen just once; the ten biggest clones take up about 3%. Sequenced material: peripheral blood, taken on day 0 of AZD1222 vaccination. These receptors all come from an adult in good health. CDR3s include the opening cysteine and the closing phenylalanine or tryptophan. The order of the fields is J gene, clone size, V gene, D gene, CDR3 protein, CDR3 DNA. The D gene is left open where the match is weak. The size entry is marked missing in some rows and otherwise reads once, few, many or a size class.

J: TRBJ2-1; size: .; V: TRBV2; D: TRBD2; CDR3: CASTPGTSEYNEQFF; DNA: TGTGCCAGTACCCCCGGGACTAGCGAGTACAATGAGCAGTTCTTC
J: TRBJ2-5; size: .; V: TRBV19; D: TRBD2; CDR3: CASSTGLAPETQYF; DNA: TGTGCCAGTAGTACGGGACTAGCCCCCGAGACCCAGTACTTC
J: TRBJ2-7; size: once; V: TRBV6-2/TRBV6-3; D: .; CDR3: CASSDAGGIFYYEQYF; DNA: TGTGCCAGCAGTGATGCTGGGGGGATCTTTTACTACGAGCAGTACTTC
J: TRBJ2-1; size: .; V: TRBV2; D: TRBD1; CDR3: CASSGNRGNEQFF; DNA: TGTGCCAGCAGTGGGAACAGGGGCAATGAGCAGTTCTTC
J: TRBJ2-1; size: once; V: TRBV9; D: .; CDR3: CASSVGQGAHNEQFF; DNA: TGTGCCAGCAGCGTAGGGCAGGGTGCCCACAATGAGCAGTTCTTC
J: TRBJ1-1; size: .; V: TRBV27; D: .; CDR3: CASWAGAEAFF; DNA: TGTGCCAGTTGGGCGGGTGCTGAAGCTTTCTTT
J: TRBJ1-1; size: once; V: TRBV30; D: .; CDR3: CAWRVPGGVNTEAFF; DNA: TGTGCCTGGAGGGTCCCGGGAGGGGTGAACACTGAAGCTTTCTTT
J: TRBJ2-5; size: .; V: TRBV5-1; D: .; CDR3: CASSITETQYF; DNA: TGCGCCAGCAGTATTACGGAGACCCAGTACTTC
J: TRBJ1-1; size: .; V: TRBV11-3; D: .; CDR3: CASSRAGWQMNTEAFF; DNA: TGTGCCAGCAGCCGGGCCGGTTGGCAAATGAACACTGAAGCTTTCTTT
J: TRBJ2-3; size: .; V: TRBV4-1; D: TRBD2; CDR3: CASSQTGLGTDTQYF; DNA: TGCGCCAGCAGCCAAACGGGACTAGGCACAGATACGCAGTATTTT
J: TRBJ1-5; size: once; V: TRBV9; D: .; CDR3: CASSVGENQPQHF; DNA: TGTGCCAGCAGCGTTGGGGAAAATCAGCCCCAGCATTTT
J: TRBJ2-1; size: .; V: TRBV5-6; D: .; CDR3: CASSPMAGYGEQFF; DNA: TGTGCCAGCAGCCCCATGGCAGGGTACGGTGAGCAGTTCTTC
J: TRBJ2-3; size: .; V: TRBV19; D: .; CDR3: CASSHEWSSASTDTQYF; DNA: TGTGCCAGTAGCCATGAGTGGAGTAGTGCTTCAACAGATACGCAGTATTTT
J: TRBJ2-1; size: .; V: TRBV5-1; D: .; CDR3: CASSLNKEQFF; DNA: TGCGCCAGCAGCTTGAATAAAGAGCAGTTCTTC
J: TRBJ1-2; size: .; V: TRBV7-2; D: .; CDR3: CASSFSGGVNGYTF; DNA: TGTGCCAGCAGCTTTTCGGGGGGCGTTAATGGCTACACCTTC
J: TRBJ2-2; size: few; V: TRBV2; D: .; CDR3: CASRIGPNTGELFF; DNA: TGTGCCAGCAGGATAGGTCCGAACACCGGGGAGCTGTTTTTT
J: TRBJ2-1; size: .; V: TRBV5-4; D: TRBD2; CDR3: CASSWEVGAGERPEQFF; DNA: TGTGCCAGCAGCTGGGAGGTTGGTGCGGGAGAAAGGCCTGAGCAGTTCTTC
J: TRBJ2-2; size: .; V: TRBV6-2/TRBV6-3; D: .; CDR3: CASSSWTARGGELFF; DNA: TGTGCCAGCAGTTCGTGGACAGCACGCGGCGGGGAGCTGTTTTTT
J: TRBJ2-7; size: .; V: TRBV6-1; D: .; CDR3: CASSERSGIEGYEQYF; DNA: TGTGCCAGCAGTGAAAGGTCTGGTATTGAAGGTTACGAGCAGTACTTC
J: TRBJ2-7; size: .; V: TRBV6-5; D: TRBD2; CDR3: CASSLRRTSDYEQYF; DNA: TGTGCCAGCAGCTTGCGGAGGACTAGCGATTACGAGCAGTACTTC
J: TRBJ1-3; size: .; V: TRBV4-1; D: .; CDR3: CASSQVGQAGNTIYF; DNA: TGCGCCAGCAGCCAAGTTGGTCAGGCTGGAAACACCATATATTTT
J: TRBJ1-5; size: .; V: TRBV24-1; D: .; CDR3: CATTIQVTGDQPQHF; DNA: TGTGCCACCACCATACAGGTTACCGGTGATCAGCCCCAGCATTTT
J: TRBJ1-2; size: once; V: TRBV6-5; D: .; CDR3: CASSYGKEYGYTF; DNA: TGTGCCAGCAGTTACGGAAAAGAGTATGGCTACACCTTC
J: TRBJ2-7; size: .; V: TRBV7-9; D: .; CDR3: CASSLGGAQAYEQYF; DNA: TGTGCCAGCAGCTTAGGTGGCGCGCAGGCCTACGAGCAGTACTTC
J: TRBJ2-7; size: .; V: TRBV28; D: TRBD2; CDR3: CASMTSGSSHEQYF; DNA: TGTGCCAGCATGACTAGCGGGAGTTCACACGAGCAGTACTTC
J: TRBJ2-7; size: few; V: TRBV3-1/TRBV3-2; D: TRBD1; CDR3: CASSHWDRGPTTEQYF; DNA: TGTGCCAGCAGCCACTGGGACAGGGGGCCTACGACTGAGCAGTACTTC
J: TRBJ1-5; size: once; V: TRBV28; D: .; CDR3: CASSPPNSNQPQHF; DNA: TGTGCCAGCAGTCCCCCGAATAGCAATCAGCCCCAGCATTTT
J: TRBJ2-3; size: .; V: TRBV11-2; D: .; CDR3: CASSPNRDSQYF; DNA: TGTGCCAGCAGCCCCAACAGGGACTCGCAGTATTTT
J: TRBJ2-2; size: .; V: TRBV5-5; D: .; CDR3: CASSLAVLPNTGELFF; DNA: TGTGCCAGCAGCTTGGCCGTTTTACCGAACACCGGGGAGCTGTTTTTT
J: TRBJ2-1; size: once; V: TRBV7-2; D: TRBD2; CDR3: CASSLIAGVPPYNEQFF; DNA: TGTGCCAGCAGCTTAATAGCGGGAGTCCCCCCCTACAATGAGCAGTTCTTC
J: TRBJ1-3; size: .; V: TRBV6-5; D: .; CDR3: CASSYLGDSGNTIYF; DNA: TGTGCCAGCAGTTACTTGGGAGACTCTGGAAACACCATATATTTT
J: TRBJ1-3; size: .; V: TRBV28; D: .; CDR3: CASSLAQGSGNTIYF; DNA: TGTGCCAGCAGTTTAGCACAGGGTTCTGGAAACACCATATATTTT
J: TRBJ2-6; size: .; V: TRBV10-3; D: .; CDR3: CAISELWGRISGANVLTF; DNA: TGTGCCATCAGTGAATTGTGGGGGCGCATCTCTGGGGCCAACGTCCTGACTTTC
J: TRBJ2-1; size: .; V: TRBV15; D: .; CDR3: CATSPDSTYNEQFF; DNA: TGTGCCACCTCCCCGGACAGCACCTACAATGAGCAGTTCTTC
J: TRBJ2-7; size: few; V: TRBV2; D: TRBD2; CDR3: CASSPPGTSGEQYF; DNA: TGTGCCAGCAGTCCGCCCGGGACTAGCGGGGAGCAGTACTTC
J: TRBJ2-1; size: .; V: TRBV7-2; D: .; CDR3: CASSPSRGFYNEQFF; DNA: TGTGCCAGCAGCCCGTCAAGGGGGTTTTACAATGAGCAGTTCTTC
J: TRBJ1-3; size: .; V: TRBV14; D: TRBD1; CDR3: CASSHGDRFSGNTIYF; DNA: TGTGCCAGCAGCCACGGGGACAGGTTCTCTGGAAACACCATATATTTT
J: TRBJ1-2; size: .; V: TRBV27; D: TRBD1; CDR3: CASSFGTGGFGYTF; DNA: TGTGCCAGCAGTTTTGGGACAGGGGGCTTTGGCTACACCTTC
J: TRBJ2-3; size: .; V: TRBV5-1; D: TRBD2; CDR3: CASSSGTSSADTQYF; DNA: TGCGCCAGCAGCTCCGGGACTAGTTCGGCAGATACGCAGTATTTT
J: TRBJ2-7; size: .; V: TRBV5-5; D: .; CDR3: CASSLVGSHEQYF; DNA: TGTGCCAGCAGCTTGGTGGGCAGTCACGAGCAGTACTTC
J: TRBJ2-3; size: .; V: TRBV10-3; D: TRBD2; CDR3: CAISEQDKRGPPYTQYF; DNA: TGTGCCATCAGTGAGCAGGATAAGCGGGGGCCCCCTTATACGCAGTATTTT